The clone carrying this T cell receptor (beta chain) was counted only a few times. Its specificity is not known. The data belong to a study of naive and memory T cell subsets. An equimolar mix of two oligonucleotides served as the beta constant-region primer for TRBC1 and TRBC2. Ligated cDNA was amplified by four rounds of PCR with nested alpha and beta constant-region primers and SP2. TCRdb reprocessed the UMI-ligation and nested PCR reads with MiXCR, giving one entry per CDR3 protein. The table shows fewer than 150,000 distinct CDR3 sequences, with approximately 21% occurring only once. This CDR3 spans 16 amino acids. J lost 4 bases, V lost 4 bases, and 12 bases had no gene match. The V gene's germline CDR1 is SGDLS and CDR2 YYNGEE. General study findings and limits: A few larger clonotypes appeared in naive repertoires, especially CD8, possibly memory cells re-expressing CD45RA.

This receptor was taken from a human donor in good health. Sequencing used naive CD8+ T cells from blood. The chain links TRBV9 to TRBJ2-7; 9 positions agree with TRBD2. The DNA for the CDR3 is TGTGCCAGCAGCCACCGAGGTAGCGGGAGCTTATACGAGCAGTACTTC. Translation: CASSHRGSGSLYEQYF.